The 32 T cell receptor beta chains below all came from one sample that was sequenced in a study of T cell changes during pregnancy in multiple sclerosis. The repertoire was sequenced with immunoSEQ multiplex PCR; TCRdb's copy has only in-frame clones and lacks some. The sample includes 35,000 to 55,000 clones, more than 80% of them seen just once. The sequenced sample was CD4+ T cells from peripheral blood mononuclear cells, obtained before pregnancy. The receptor source for this set is a female donor with multiple sclerosis, enrolled in a pregnancy study.

The rearrangement joins TRBV14 to TRBJ2-3, with D uncertain. Germline values: CDR1 SGHDN, CDR2 FVKESK. The CDR3 sequence is 15 residues long. V was shortened by 3 bases and J by 2 bases, with 12 bases between the two germline ends. The CDR3 DNA reads TGTGCCAGCAGCCAGTTTAGTACTACCACAGATACGCAGTATTTT. This gives the protein CASSQFSTTTDTQYF.

The chain has TRBV30 and TRBJ2-2, with D perhaps matching TRBD2 (5 bases). This CDR3 region has 14 residues. CDR1 is GTSNPN and CDR2 is SVGIG in the germline V gene (reference sequence). V was clipped by 3 bases and J by 5 bases, with 13 bases between them. The CDR3 loop is CAWRDTSRTGELFF. The DNA for the CDR3 is TGTGCCTGGAGAGACACTAGTCGGACCGGGGAGCTGTTTTTT.

The gene calls are TRBV14 and TRBJ1-2; a weak D match, TRBD1 (5 bases). Germline CDR1 reads SGHDN; CDR2 reads FVKESK. The CDR3 covers 18 residues. V lost 4 bases and J lost 3, with 24 bases in between. The CDR3 region is CASSLLGSGRGGDYGYTF. The CDR3 coding sequence is TGTGCCAGCAGCCTTCTCGGGTCGGGAAGGGGAGGGGACTATGGCTACACCTTC.

In its sample, this clone was seen a few times. V gene TRBV29-1 combines with J gene TRBJ2-5, with 8 bases that match TRBD1. Germline V gene lookup returns CDR1 SQVTM and CDR2 ANQGSEA. The CDR3 spans 13 residues. J lost 4 bases, V lost 7 bases, and 8 bases had no gene match. CDR3 sequence reads: CSGLGQGVETQYF. DNA for the CDR3: TGCAGCGGCCTTGGACAGGGAGTAGAGACCCAGTACTTC.

The chain is built from TRBV5-4 and TRBJ1-2; D uncertain. V was cut by 7 bases and J by 5 bases, with 9 bases left in between. Germline V gene sequence: CDR1 SGHNT, CDR2 YYREEE (reference sequence). This CDR3 has 11 amino acids. The CDR3 sequence is CASGEGYGYTF. CDR3 sequence (DNA): TGTGCCAGCGGCGAGGGTTATGGCTACACCTTC.

J is TRBJ2-7 and V is TRBV18; 8 bases are shared with TRBD2. CDR1 is KGHSH and CDR2 is LQKENI in the germline V gene. The CDR3 has 12 amino acids. The junction had 3 bases not matched to a gene; V was cut back by 4 bases and J by 7 bases. The CDR3, as DNA: TGTGCCAGCTCACGACTAGCGAGTGAGCAGTACTTC. Translating it yields CASSRLASEQYF.

This chain connects TRBV11-2 to TRBJ2-7, with 11 bases matching TRBD2. This CDR3 is 16 amino acids long. Germline V gene lookup returns CDR1 SGHAT and CDR2 FQNNGV. V dropped 5 bases and J dropped 5; count of bases not matched to a gene: 11. The CDR3 here is CASSRYTGLAVHEQYF. CDR3 sequence (DNA): TGTGCCAGCAGCCGATACACGGGACTAGCGGTCCACGAGCAGTACTTC.

The chain combines TRBV19 with TRBJ2-2; possible D gene TRBD1, 5 bases. Germline values: CDR1 LNHDA, CDR2 SQIVND (reference sequence). The V end was cut by 9 bases, the J end by 5 bases, with 13 bases between. There are 13 residues in the CDR3. The CDR3 reads CARAGFLTGELFF. The CDR3, as DNA: TGTGCCAGGGCAGGGTTTTTGACCGGGGAGCTGTTTTTT.

The J gene is TRBJ1-1, the V gene TRBV6-6, with D maybe TRBD1 (6 bases). The CDR3 loop spans 14 amino acids. CDR1 is MNHNY, CDR2 SVGAGI, per germline (reference sequence). The V and J ends lost 6 bases and 5 bases respectively, with 16 bases between them. The CDR3 reads CASRPGARRTEAFF. The CDR3 bases are TGTGCCAGCAGACCAGGGGCCAGGAGGACTGAAGCTTTCTTT.

The V gene is TRBV5-4, the J gene TRBJ2-5, with D uncertain. The CDR3 totals 14 residues. The V end lost 6 bases, the J end lost 1 base, and 13 bases lay between the germline ends. Germline assignment: CDR1 SGHNT and CDR2 YYREEE (reference sequence). The CDR3 DNA sequence: TGTGCCAGCACCCCTGGCGGCACCCAAGAGACCCAGTACTTC. It is translated as CASTPGGTQETQYF.

Only one count was recorded for this clone. V usage is TRBV5-4 and J usage is TRBJ2-1, with 8 bases identical to TRBD2. V was pared by 3 bases and J by 2 bases, with 4 bases of the junction left unmatched. Germline V gene sequence: CDR1 SGHNT, CDR2 YYREEE (reference sequence). The CDR3 is 15 residues long. The CDR3 is CASSSPGLAYNEQFF. The CDR3 DNA reads TGTGCCAGCAGCTCTCCGGGACTAGCCTACAATGAGCAGTTCTTC.

The chain uses TRBV28 and TRBJ1-2; no clear D. Germline V gives CDR1 MDHEN, CDR2 SYDVKM. This CDR3 contains 13 residues. V was clipped by 3 bases and J by 6 bases, with 11 bases between them. DNA of the CDR3: TGTGCCAGCAGTTTTGCGGCAGTTAATGGCTACACCTTC. Amino acids: CASSFAAVNGYTF.

This sequence joins TRBV18 and TRBJ1-5; TRBD1 matches 8 bases. This CDR3 has 13 amino acids. The V and J ends lost 6 bases and 5 bases, in that order; junction bases with no gene match: 3. Germline loops: CDR1 KGHSH, CDR2 LQKENI. The CDR3 region is CASSEGQDQPQHF. The CDR3 DNA is TGTGCCAGCTCCGAGGGACAGGATCAGCCCCAGCATTTT.

V usage is TRBV6-1 and J usage is TRBJ2-1; weak D call: TRBD2 (6 bases). CDR1 and CDR2 from the germline V gene are MNHNS and SASEGT. This CDR3 is 17 amino acids long. Trimming stripped 2 bases from V and 12 bases from J, with 26 bases between. The CDR3 DNA follows: TGTGCCAGCAGTGAACCCGTCGGGGGAGACTCGGGGTACGCGCAGTTCTTC. This gives the protein CASSEPVGGDSGYAQFF.

V usage is TRBV10-3 and J usage is TRBJ2-1, with D unresolved. The V end was cut by 7 bases, the J end by 5 bases, with 12 bases between. This CDR3 comprises 13 residues. Germline-derived CDR1 and CDR2 are ENHRY and SYGVKD. DNA for the CDR3: TGTGCCATCAAAAGCGCCGATCACAATGAGCAGTTCTTC. Translation: CAIKSADHNEQFF.

The chain is built from TRBV5-1 and TRBJ2-3, with 9 positions matching TRBD1. V was pared by 4 bases and J by 2 bases, with 5 bases of the junction left unmatched. The CDR3 totals 15 residues. Per germline, CDR1 SGHRS and CDR2 YFSETQ. CDR3 loop: CASSVGQGITDTQYF. CDR3 sequence (DNA): TGCGCCAGCAGCGTGGGACAGGGTATCACAGATACGCAGTATTTT. Complete variable domain (other parts from reference TRBV5-1 and TRBJ2-3): KAGVTQTPRYLIKTRGQQVTLSCSPISGHRSVSWYQQTPGQGLQFLFEYFSETQRNKGNFPGRFSGRQFSNSRSEMNVSTLELGDSALYLCASSVGQGITDTQYFGPGTRLTVL.

The genes are TRBV9 and TRBJ1-1, with 7 nucleotides matching TRBD1. In germline, CDR1 is SGDLS, CDR2 YYNGEE. CDR3 size: 13 residues. Trimming cost V 6 bases and J 1 base; bases outside gene matches: 3. Here the CDR3 DNA reads TGTGCCAGCATGGGGACAGCGAACACTGAAGCTTTCTTT. This translates into CASMGTANTEAFF.

The chain uses TRBV19 and TRBJ2-1; the D gene is possibly TRBD1 (5 bases). The CDR3 sequence is 14 residues long. V was pared by 3 bases and J by 7 bases, with 13 bases between. CDR1 and CDR2 (germline): LNHDA, SQIVND (reference sequence). The CDR3 is CASSILDNPNEQFF. CDR3 nucleotide sequence: TGTGCCAGTAGTATCCTGGACAATCCTAATGAGCAGTTCTTC.

For this clone: A junction boundary mismatches the germline segment, possibly from a read error. This chain joins TRBV11-3 and TRBJ2-2, with a possible D match to TRBD1 (5 bases). This CDR3 spans 17 amino acids. CDR1 is SGHNT, CDR2 YENEEA, per germline. The CDR3 spells CASSLERRQGIAGELFF. CDR3 nucleotide sequence: TGTGCCAGCAGCCTAGAGAGGCGGCAGGGTATCGCCGGGGAGCTGTTTTTT.

V is TRBV7-9 and J is TRBJ1-2; D gene unclear. The V and J ends lost 4 bases and 6 bases respectively, with 15 bases between them. Looked up from germline, CDR1 is SEHNR and CDR2 is FQNEAQ (reference sequence). The CDR3 sequence is 14 residues long. In nucleotides, the CDR3 is TGTGCCAGCAGCTGGGGTAAAGTCGGGAATGGCTACACCTTC. This encodes CASSWGKVGNGYTF.

V gene TRBV15 combines with J gene TRBJ1-2, with TRBD1 matching over 7 bases. The CDR3 contains 15 residues. CDR1 and CDR2 (germline): LNHNV, YYDKDF (reference sequence). Unmatched junction bases numbered 5, after V lost 1 base and J lost 3 bases. CDR3 sequence: CATSRAQTGYYGYTF. CDR3 DNA: TGTGCCACCAGCAGAGCTCAGACAGGGTACTATGGCTACACCTTC.

This clone was found once. The V and J genes are TRBV11-2 and TRBJ2-3, with D possibly matching TRBD1 (5 bases). This CDR3 is 13 amino acids long. Germline V gene data show CDR1 as SGHAT and CDR2 as FQNNGV. The germline V and J ends were trimmed by 3 bases and 6 bases, with 10 bases remaining between them. CDR3 DNA sequence: TGTGCCAGCAGCTTCAGGGTATCGGATACGCAGTATTTT. Translated: CASSFRVSDTQYF.

A single count supports this clone. The V gene is TRBV25-1, the J gene TRBJ2-1, with 10 bases that match TRBD1. Germline V gives CDR1 MGHDK, CDR2 SYGVNS. The CDR3 is 15 residues long. V trimming: 4 bases; J trimming: 10 bases; junction bases outside the gene matches: 10. The CDR3 here is CASSARQGAGGEQFF. The DNA of the CDR3 is TGTGCCAGCAGTGCCAGACAGGGGGCGGGCGGGGAGCAGTTCTTC.

The V and J genes are TRBV27 and TRBJ2-3; weak D call: TRBD2 (5 bases). The length of the CDR3 is 14 residues. The V gene lost 10 bases and the J gene lost 2 bases, with 16 bases spanning the gap. Germline V CDR1 and CDR2: MNHEY, SMNVEV (reference sequence). CDR3 in DNA: TGTGCCATCTCATCCCGAGGGCCCACAGATACGCAGTATTTT. This translates into CAISSRGPTDTQYF.

The chain links TRBV2 to TRBJ1-2; 8 nucleotides match TRBD1. The V gene end was trimmed by 3 bases and the J gene end by 8 bases; junction bases not matched to a gene: 5. Germline V gene lookup returns CDR1 SNHLY and CDR2 FYNNEI. This CDR3 is 13 amino acids long. DNA of the CDR3: TGTGCCAGCAGTGATCAGGGGGCCGGGGGCTACACCTTC. Its translation: CASSDQGAGGYTF.

The chain recombines TRBV28 with TRBJ1-1; perhaps TRBD1 as D (6 bases). The CDR3 totals 13 residues. With 5 bases removed from V and 6 bases from J, the gap between germline ends came to 13 bases. Germline V gene sequence: CDR1 MDHEN, CDR2 SYDVKM. CDR3 loop: CASSDDRFSEAFF. CDR3 bases: TGTGCCAGCAGTGATGACAGGTTCTCTGAAGCTTTCTTT.

The CDR3 bases are TGCGCCAGCAGCCAAGAGCTGAGTCAGCCCCAGCATTTT. This sequence encodes CASSQELSQPQHF. This sequence joins TRBV4-1 and TRBJ1-5, with unresolved D. CDR1 MGHRA and CDR2 YSYEKL come from the germline V gene. V shed 0 bases and J shed 6 bases, with 6 bases lying between them. CDR3 size: 13 residues.

CDR3 residues: CASSVGLSYGYTF. CDR3 bases: TGTGCCAGCAGTGTAGGACTCAGCTATGGCTACACCTTC. V usage is TRBV6-1 and J usage is TRBJ1-2; D gene unclear. The CDR3 length is 13 residues. Germline V lookup: CDR1 MNHNS, CDR2 SASEGT. Trimming left V 4 bases short and J 4 bases short, with 10 bases between.

The CDR3 nucleotides read TGTGCCAGCAGCTTACAACCGGCTGGGCAACGCTCCTACGAGCAGTACTTC. Translated, it gives CASSLQPAGQRSYEQYF. The chain links TRBV7-6 to TRBJ2-7; D unclear. The germline CDR1 and CDR2 sequences are SGHVS and FNYEAQ. The CDR3 covers 17 residues. Trimming left V 2 bases short and J 0 bases short, with 17 bases between.

The rearrangement joins TRBV5-1 to TRBJ2-2; 13 positions agree with TRBD2. V shed 3 bases, J shed 6 bases, and the junction held 5 bases outside the gene matches. The CDR3 runs 16 residues. The germline V gene has CDR1 SGHRS and CDR2 YFSETQ. DNA for the CDR3: TGCGCCAGCAGCTGGGGACTAGCGGGACAATCCGGGGAGCTGTTTTTT. Protein product: CASSWGLAGQSGELFF.

This clone was observed a handful of times. The rearrangement links TRBV2 to TRBJ1-5; D uncertain. The CDR3 length is 13 residues. V shed 5 bases and J shed 6 bases, with 11 bases lying between them. CDR1 and CDR2 from the germline V gene are SNHLY and FYNNEI. As DNA, the CDR3 is TGTGCCAGCAGTAGCCGGGTGGGTCAGCCCCAGCATTTT. It yields the protein CASSSRVGQPQHF. Combining the CDR3 with reference TRBV2 and TRBJ1-5 gives the whole variable domain EPEVTQTPSHQVTQMGQEVILRCVPISNHLYFYWYRQILGQKVEFLVSFYNNEISEKSEIFDDQFSVERPDGSNFTLKIRSTKLEDSAMYFCASSSRVGQPQHFGDGTRLSIL.

This rearrangement joins TRBV29-1 to TRBJ2-7; a weak D match, TRBD2 (6 bases). Trimming pared 6 bases from V and 2 bases from J, leaving 14 bases between. The CDR3 contains 13 residues. Germline V CDR1 and CDR2: SQVTM, ANQGSEA. CDR3 loop: CSVPGTGAYEQYF. The CDR3 region has the DNA TGCAGCGTGCCCGGGACGGGGGCCTACGAGCAGTACTTC.